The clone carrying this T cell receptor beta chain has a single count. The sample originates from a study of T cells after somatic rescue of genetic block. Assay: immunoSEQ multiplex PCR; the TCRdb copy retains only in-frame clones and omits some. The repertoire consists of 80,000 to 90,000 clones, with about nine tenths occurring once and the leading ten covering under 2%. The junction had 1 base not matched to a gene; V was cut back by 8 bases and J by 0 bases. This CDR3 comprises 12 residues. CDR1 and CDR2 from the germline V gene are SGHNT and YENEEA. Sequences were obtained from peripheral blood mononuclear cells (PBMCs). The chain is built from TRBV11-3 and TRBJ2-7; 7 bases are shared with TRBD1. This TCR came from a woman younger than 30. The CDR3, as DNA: TGTGCCAGCCGACAGGGCTCCTACGAGCAGTACTTC. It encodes CASRQGSYEQYF.